This T cell receptor beta chain came from a study of T cells after posttransplantation cyclophosphamide. Using immunoSEQ multiplex PCR, the repertoire was profiled, and TCRdb retains in-frame clones only, with some absent. The sample presents fewer than 40,000 clones, none singletons. This clone was picked up many times. V gave up 2 bases and J gave up 4 bases; unmatched junction bases: 7. The CDR3 extends over 15 amino acids. Germline V gene data show CDR1 as MGHRA and CDR2 as YSYEKL. The TCR was taken from a woman in her twenties or thirties in good health and a related stem cell transplant donor. Specimen: PBMCs. The genes are TRBV4-1 and TRBJ1-2; TRBD1 agrees at 7 bases. The CDR3 loop is CASSQRQGRTYGYTF. In nucleotides, the CDR3 is TGCGCCAGCAGCCAACGACAGGGCCGTACCTATGGCTACACCTTC.